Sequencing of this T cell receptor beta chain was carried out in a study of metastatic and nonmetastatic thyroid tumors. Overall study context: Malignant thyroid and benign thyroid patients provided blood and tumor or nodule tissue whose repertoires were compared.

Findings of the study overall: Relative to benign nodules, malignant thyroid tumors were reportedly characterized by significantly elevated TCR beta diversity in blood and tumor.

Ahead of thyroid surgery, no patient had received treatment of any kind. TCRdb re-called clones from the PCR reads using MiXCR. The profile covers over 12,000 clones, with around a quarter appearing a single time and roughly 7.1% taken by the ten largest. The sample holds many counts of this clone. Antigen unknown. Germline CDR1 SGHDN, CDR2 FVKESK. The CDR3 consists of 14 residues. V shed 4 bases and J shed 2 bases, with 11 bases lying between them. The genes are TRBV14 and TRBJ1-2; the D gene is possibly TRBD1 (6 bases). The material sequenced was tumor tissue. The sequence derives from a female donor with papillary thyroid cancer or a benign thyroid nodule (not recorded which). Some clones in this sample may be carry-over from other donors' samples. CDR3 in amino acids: CASSRTEENYGYTF. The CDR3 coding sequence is TGTGCCAGCAGCCGGACAGAAGAAAACTATGGCTACACCTTC.